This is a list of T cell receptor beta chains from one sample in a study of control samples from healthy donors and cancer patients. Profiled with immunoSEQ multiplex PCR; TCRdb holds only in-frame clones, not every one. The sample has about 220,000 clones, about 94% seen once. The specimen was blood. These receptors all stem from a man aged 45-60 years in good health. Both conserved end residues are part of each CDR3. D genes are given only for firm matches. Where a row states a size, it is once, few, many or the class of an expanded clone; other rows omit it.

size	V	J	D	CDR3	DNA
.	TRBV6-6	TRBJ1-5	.	CASSYATGPQHF	TGTGCCAGCAGTTACGCGACAGGGCCCCAGCATTTT
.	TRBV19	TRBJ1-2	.	CASSYPGSYGYTF	TGTGCCAGTAGTTACCCAGGGAGCTATGGCTACACCTTC
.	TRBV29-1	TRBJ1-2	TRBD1	CSAHRGDGYTF	TGCAGCGCGCACAGGGGGGATGGCTACACCTTC
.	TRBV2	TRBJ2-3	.	CASFGQGPFTDTQYF	TGTGCCAGCTTCGGCCAGGGGCCCTTCACAGATACGCAGTATTTT
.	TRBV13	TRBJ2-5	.	CASRPQGKETQYF	TGTGCCAGCAGGCCACAGGGAAAAGAGACCCAGTACTTC
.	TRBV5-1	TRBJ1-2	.	CASSLGINYGYTF	TGCGCCAGCAGCTTGGGCATTAACTATGGCTACACCTTC
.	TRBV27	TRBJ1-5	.	CASSPYSNQPQHF	TGTGCCAGCAGTCCCTATAGCAATCAGCCCCAGCATTTT
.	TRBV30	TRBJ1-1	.	CAWSARGNTEAFF	TGTGCCTGGAGTGCCCGGGGGAACACTGAAGCTTTCTTT
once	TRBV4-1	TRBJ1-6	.	CASSRQNSPLHF	TGCGCCAGCAGCCGACAGAATTCACCCCTCCACTTT
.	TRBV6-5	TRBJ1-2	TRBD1	CARWERGREGYTF	TGTGCCAGGTGGGAGAGGGGGCGCGAGGGCTACACCTTC
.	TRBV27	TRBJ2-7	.	CASSPTGFPYEQYF	TGTGCCAGCAGTCCCACAGGCTTCCCCTACGAGCAGTACTTC
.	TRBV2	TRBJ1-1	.	CASSDPPGEAFF	TGTGCCAGCAGTGACCCTCCTGGTGAAGCTTTCTTT
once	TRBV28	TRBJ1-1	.	CASSPPQGTYTEAFF	TGTGCCAGCAGTCCACCCCAGGGCACCTACACTGAAGCTTTCTTT
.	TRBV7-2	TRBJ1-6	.	CASSGQLLYSPLHF	TGTGCCAGCAGCGGACAGTTGCTATATTCACCCCTCCACTTT
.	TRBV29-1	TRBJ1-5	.	CSVRQGNQPQHF	TGCAGCGTTCGTCAGGGGAATCAGCCCCAGCATTTT
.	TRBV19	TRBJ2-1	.	CASREQVYNEQFF	TGTGCCAGTAGAGAACAGGTTTACAATGAGCAGTTCTTC
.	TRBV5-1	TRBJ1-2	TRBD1	CASSSQGQGNYGYTF	TGCGCCAGCAGCTCACAGGGACAGGGGAACTATGGCTACACCTTC
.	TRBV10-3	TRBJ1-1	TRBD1	CAISGTGNTEAFF	TGTGCCATCAGCGGGACAGGGAACACTGAAGCTTTCTTT